This is a list of T cell receptor beta chains from one sample in a study of Ad26.COV2.S vaccination and SARS-CoV-2 variants. Assay: immunoSEQ multiplex PCR; the TCRdb copy retains only in-frame clones and omits some. Seen here are about 350,000 clones, around 89% observed once, and the top ten hold approximately 5%. The sample consisted of peripheral blood, taken in a trial of Ad26.COV2.S vaccine versus placebo. The receptor set was obtained from a person between 18 and 60 years old who received the Ad26.COV2.S COVID-19 vaccine or a placebo. The conserved cysteine and the conserved F or W are not part of the CDR3 here.

V: TRBV5-1
CDR3: ASSLGLAGGSEDTQY

V: TRBV19
CDR3: ASSHGQGISYEQY

V: TRBV5-6
CDR3: ASRGAGGYNEQF

V: TRBV5-6
CDR3: ASSFLRQPHTEAF

V: TRBV28
CDR3: ASSGQGASGANVLT

V: TRBV7-2
CDR3: ASRLRPGQGSSGANVLT

V: TRBV5-1
CDR3: ASNDRSHYNEQF

V: TRBV19
CDR3: ATQGARLAGSTDTQY

V: TRBV4-1
CDR3: ASSQDLGGTYNSPLH

V: TRBV4-2
CDR3: ASSPRQATDYGYT

V: TRBV28
CDR3: ASSSPGQAGNEQF

V: TRBV5-6
CDR3: ASRLTDSYGYT

V: TRBV3-1/TRBV3-2
CDR3: ASSRHSSGTSYEQY

V: TRBV6-6
CDR3: ASSYSIGDRGEKLF

V: TRBV2
CDR3: ASSADRTATREQY

V: TRBV9
CDR3: ASSIGTGVSGNTIY

V: TRBV27
CDR3: ASSFSGTAANTGELF

V: TRBV28
CDR3: ASRGEISNQPQH

V: TRBV7-9
CDR3: ASSLGSWGSSNTGELF

V: TRBV12-3/TRBV12-4
CDR3: ASSFGGSGELF

V: TRBV11-2
CDR3: ASSIPGEETQY

V: TRBV28
CDR3: ASSLWSPSTEAF

V: TRBV12-3/TRBV12-4
CDR3: ASSRRKEETQY

V: TRBV5-1
CDR3: ASSLRDRDYGYT

V: TRBV18
CDR3: ASSPTLNYGYT

V: TRBV5-1
CDR3: ASSLERETDRYGYT

V: TRBV2
CDR3: ASSALAYGTDTQY

V: TRBV24-1
CDR3: ATTPNLGNEQF

V: TRBV7-2
CDR3: ASSPGPGYEQY

V: TRBV2
CDR3: ASSVRIGRDTEAF

V: TRBV5-1
CDR3: ASSSHDNEQY

V: TRBV7-2
CDR3: ASSYAGLRTEAF

V: TRBV4-3
CDR3: ASSMRTSGGTDTQY

V: TRBV6-2/TRBV6-3
CDR3: ASSYSVGTANTGELF

V: TRBV7-3
CDR3: ASSSTGQGYGYT

V: TRBV27
CDR3: ASSSVDFNEQF

V: TRBV30
CDR3: AWSVRGLGNTIY

V: TRBV3-1/TRBV3-2
CDR3: ASSQGARYT

V: TRBV5-6
CDR3: ASSLPGGDYGYT

V: TRBV30
CDR3: AWSVSGGSTDTQY

V: TRBV27
CDR3: ASSHGLGGDEQF

V: TRBV29-1
CDR3: SVAGGNEQY

V: TRBV3-1/TRBV3-2
CDR3: ASSQGTGTGSCRYEQY

V: TRBV4-1
CDR3: ASSQGQGAGGELF

V: TRBV19
CDR3: ASSTQAYNEQF

V: TRBV10-3
CDR3: AISERNQGPGGEQF